This entry features one TCR beta chain sequence. The target antigen is unknown. This specimen belongs to a study of blood T cells in healthy people across ages. The study's findings and limits: The study lacked donor CMV status, which possibly confounded expanded clonotype changes. The long-lived group displayed more naive CD4+ cells, plus higher diversity, than the aged donors did.

Primers used in a second PCR of about 7 to 12 cycles were a sample-barcoded 5' primer and a J-beta primer mix. Every cDNA was tagged by a template-switch adaptor with 12 random nucleotides. Using its own MiXCR run on the 5' RACE reads, TCRdb lists one record per CDR3 protein. The data contain 580,000 or so distinct CDR3 sequences, 40% to 50% of them singletons. V shed 4 bases, J shed 5 bases, and the junction held 7 bases outside the gene matches. Germline CDR1 SGHDT, CDR2 YYEEEE. This CDR3 region has 14 residues. The chain has TRBV5-6 and TRBJ1-2; 8 positions match TRBD1. This clonotype originated in a man at least 80 years old in good health. Material for sequencing was blood. For the CDR3, the DNA is TGTGCCAGCAGCCTGACAGGGGAGAGGTATGGCTACACCTTC. Translated, it gives CASSLTGERYGYTF. The full variable domain, rest sourced from reference TRBV5-6 and TRBJ1-2, is DAGVTQSPTHLIKTRGQQVTLRCSPKSGHDTVSWYQQALGQGPQFIFQYYEEEERQRGNFPDRFSGHQFPNYSSELNVNALLLGDSALYLCASSLTGERYGYTFGSGTRLTVV.